This record covers a single TCR beta chain. What it binds is not known. TCRdb re-analysed the PCR reads in MiXCR, keeping a single row per CDR3 protein. The sample includes roughly 320,000 distinct CDR3 sequences, about 22% seen only once; the top ten take 0.74%. The data stem from a study of molecular identifiers for immune sequencing clone quantification. Points from the study as a whole: The study found clones above 20 RNA copies held over 98% of effector molecules and under 1% in naive cells.

CDR1 and CDR2 (germline): SGDLS, YYNGEE. This CDR3 contains 14 residues. V gave up 4 bases and J gave up 9 bases, with 17 bases separating them. This clonotype was obtained from a human donor in good health. Some libraries in this study had Jurkat cell RNA spiked in. The sample was naive CD8+ T cells from blood, with Jurkat cell RNA spiked in. Subset here: FACS-sorted CD8+CD4-CCR7+CD45RA+ naive T cells. The rearrangement joins TRBV9 to TRBJ2-1; D is perhaps TRBD1 or TRBD2 (5 bases each). CDR3 in amino acids: CASSPWQRGSEQFF. CDR3 DNA sequence: TGTGCCAGCAGCCCCTGGCAGAGGGGTAGTGAGCAGTTCTTC.